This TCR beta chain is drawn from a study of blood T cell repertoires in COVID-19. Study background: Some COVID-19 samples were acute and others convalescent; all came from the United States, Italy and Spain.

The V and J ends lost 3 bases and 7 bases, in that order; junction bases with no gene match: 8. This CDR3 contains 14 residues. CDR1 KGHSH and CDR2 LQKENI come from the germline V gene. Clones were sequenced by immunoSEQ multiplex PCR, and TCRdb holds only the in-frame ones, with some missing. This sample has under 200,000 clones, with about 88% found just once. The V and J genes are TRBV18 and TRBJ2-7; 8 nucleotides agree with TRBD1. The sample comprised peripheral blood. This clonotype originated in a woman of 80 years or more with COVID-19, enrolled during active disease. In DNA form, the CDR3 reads TGTGCCAGCTCACCCGGACCGACAGGGGCGGAGCAGTACTTC. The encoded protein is CASSPGPTGAEQYF. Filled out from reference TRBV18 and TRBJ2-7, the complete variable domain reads NAGVMQNPRHLVRRRGQEARLRCSPMKGHSHVYWYRQLPEEGLKFMVYLQKENIIDESGMPKERFSAEFPKEGPSILRIQQVVRGDSAAYFCASSPGPTGAEQYFGPGTRLTVT.